Listed below are T cell receptor beta chains from one sample, sequenced in a study of cytomegalovirus exposure and HLA in healthy donors. Assay used: immunoSEQ multiplex PCR; TCRdb lists only in-frame clones, some missing. The data show 150,000 to 200,000 clones, roughly 65% seen once. The specimen was PBMCs. All receptors derive from a woman aged 18-29 years in good health and CMV-seropositive. The CDR3 runs from the conserved cysteine through the conserved F or W. Fields, in order: V gene, J gene, CDR3 protein.

V: TRBV28
J: TRBJ1-1
CDR3: CASSLRVTEAFF

V: TRBV4-1
J: TRBJ1-1
CDR3: CASSQDLMGRGAFF

V: TRBV7-9
J: TRBJ1-4
CDR3: CASSLGGQGSEKLFF

V: TRBV4-3
J: TRBJ1-2
CDR3: CASSPQGANYGYTF

V: TRBV7-2
J: TRBJ1-5
CDR3: CASSLAATGRNQPQHF

V: TRBV27
J: TRBJ2-3
CDR3: CAGTSTDTQYF

V: TRBV6-5
J: TRBJ2-3
CDR3: CASSPRGSPIDTQYF

V: TRBV5-6
J: TRBJ2-5
CDR3: CASSLVVHRQETQYF

V: TRBV10-3
J: .
CDR3: CATQVSPEGSYEQYF

V: TRBV7-2
J: TRBJ2-7
CDR3: CASSPGQGLEQYF

V: TRBV11-2
J: TRBJ2-1
CDR3: CASSSLSRGAFNEQFF

V: TRBV6-6
J: TRBJ1-2
CDR3: CATSLANYGYTF

V: TRBV4-1
J: TRBJ1-5
CDR3: CASSRSLLGVEPQHF

V: TRBV5-1
J: TRBJ1-2
CDR3: CASSVGQGAWGYTF

V: TRBV19
J: TRBJ2-1
CDR3: CASSPRSSGSSYNEQFF

V: TRBV6-6
J: TRBJ2-7
CDR3: CASGGDSYEQYF

V: TRBV7-9
J: .
CDR3: CASSFSTGSDEQYF

V: TRBV19
J: TRBJ2-1
CDR3: CASSPRTGIHNEQFF

V: TRBV15
J: TRBJ2-2
CDR3: CAASEGQGVPGELFF

V: TRBV7-7
J: TRBJ2-2
CDR3: CASSLTDWNTGELFF

V: TRBV9
J: TRBJ1-2
CDR3: CASSEGQRYGYTF

V: TRBV7-9
J: TRBJ2-7
CDR3: CASSSGQGRWDEQYF

V: TRBV6-5
J: TRBJ2-1
CDR3: CASHQLGNEQFF

V: TRBV7-2
J: TRBJ2-7
CDR3: CASSLTGYEQYF

V: TRBV5-1
J: TRBJ1-2
CDR3: CASSRDTNYGYTF

V: TRBV6-5
J: TRBJ2-3
CDR3: CASSYSGAGGAPTQYF

V: TRBV14
J: TRBJ2-3
CDR3: CASSHRPGLAGGTDTQYF

V: TRBV27
J: TRBJ1-1
CDR3: CASSLSWLTFFGEAFF

V: TRBV28
J: TRBJ2-2
CDR3: CASSTFSQGTGELFF

V: TRBV7-9
J: TRBJ2-2
CDR3: CASSLGAGTNTGELFF

V: TRBV28
J: TRBJ2-1
CDR3: CASSLAGGNEQFF

V: TRBV7-3
J: TRBJ2-5
CDR3: CASSLGGDGETQYF

V: TRBV9
J: TRBJ1-6
CDR3: CASSVSEGSALNNSPLHF

V: TRBV10-3
J: TRBJ1-5
CDR3: CATQGGQGTQPQHF

V: TRBV28
J: TRBJ1-2
CDR3: CATGTGIYGYTF

V: TRBV5-4
J: TRBJ2-2
CDR3: CASSSQVTNTGELFF

V: TRBV5-1
J: TRBJ2-5
CDR3: CASSLSAGTETQYF

V: TRBV29-1
J: TRBJ1-2
CDR3: CSVRAQGDDGYTF

V: TRBV9
J: TRBJ1-1
CDR3: CASSDGGQRNTEAFF

V: TRBV7-9
J: TRBJ2-5
CDR3: CASSSRDRGPQETQYF

V: TRBV2
J: TRBJ1-1
CDR3: CASSTDRLEAFF

V: TRBV19
J: TRBJ1-1
CDR3: CASTIGGGLNTEAFF